Listed below are T cell receptor beta chains from one sample, sequenced in a study of blood T cell repertoires in COVID-19. Generated by immunoSEQ multiplex PCR, the TCRdb table keeps only in-frame clones and is missing some. This table holds about 190,000 clones, 65% to 85% found once. Sample: peripheral blood. The receptor set was obtained from a man over 45 with active or convalescent COVID-19. Each CDR3 is given with its conserved first and last residue. Each record gives: V gene, J gene, CDR3 protein.

v_call: TRBV5-1
j_call: TRBJ1-5
cdr3_aa: CASSLSGKSNQPQHF

v_call: TRBV25-1
j_call: TRBJ2-7
cdr3_aa: CASSPPKGEGEQYF

v_call: TRBV6-1
j_call: TRBJ1-1
cdr3_aa: CASSDRGRITEAFF

v_call: TRBV19
j_call: TRBJ2-1
cdr3_aa: CASSISGASSYNEQFF

v_call: TRBV27
j_call: TRBJ1-6
cdr3_aa: CASSLRGGPDRNSPLHF

v_call: TRBV4-1
j_call: TRBJ2-4
cdr3_aa: CASSQEGSGTGSITLAKNIQYF

v_call: TRBV9
j_call: TRBJ1-4
cdr3_aa: CASSPFSGANEKLFF

v_call: TRBV5-1
j_call: TRBJ2-5
cdr3_aa: CASSLMASGVSFQETQYF

v_call: TRBV10-3
j_call: TRBJ1-2
cdr3_aa: CAISAQGGGYTF

v_call: TRBV7-2
j_call: TRBJ1-3
cdr3_aa: CASSSDRPSGNTIYF

v_call: TRBV4-3
j_call: TRBJ1-2
cdr3_aa: CASSQNRGSNYGYTF

v_call: TRBV10-3
j_call: TRBJ2-3
cdr3_aa: CAISPAAGTDTQYF

v_call: TRBV7-9
j_call: TRBJ1-6
cdr3_aa: CASSSTPGGNNSPLHF